This T cell receptor (beta chain) appears in the sequencing data of a study of breast tumors, draining lymph nodes, adjacent tissues. The sample holds many counts of this clonotype. The CDR3 has 15 amino acids. CDR1 is SGHNT and CDR2 is YYREEE in the germline V gene (reference sequence). Trimming pared 3 bases from V and 5 bases from J, leaving 17 bases between. Breast cancer patients provided tissue from their axillary draining lymph nodes. TCRdb re-called the multiplex PCR reads with MiXCR, one entry per CDR3 protein. Here the sample spans 250,000 or so distinct CDR3 sequences, around 30% being singletons.

The specimen sequenced was axillary lymph node tissue. The J gene is TRBJ2-5, the V gene TRBV5-4; maybe TRBD2 (6 bases). The source of this sequence is a female donor with breast cancer. Some clones in this sample may be carry-over from other donors' samples. The CDR3 DNA is TGTGCCAGCAGCTCTTTTAGGGACTCTCCCGAGACCCAGTACTTC. This sequence encodes CASSSFRDSPETQYF. Filled out from reference TRBV5-4 and TRBJ2-5, the complete variable domain reads ETGVTQSPTHLIKTRGQQVTLRCSSQSGHNTVSWYQQALGQGPQFIFQYYREEENGRGNFPPRFSGLQFPNYSSELNVNALELDDSALYLCASSSFRDSPETQYFGPGTRLLVL.